A selection of T cell receptor beta chains follows, all from one sample in a study of memory CD4+ T cells and cytomegalovirus serostatus. Clones were read by immunoSEQ multiplex PCR, and TCRdb kept only the in-frame ones, dropping some. The repertoire consists of some 80,000 clones, with 65% to 85% occurring once and the leading ten covering around 0.73%. Sequenced sample: memory CD4+ T cells from blood. The receptors were gathered from an adult in good health and CMV-seronegative. CDR3s leave out the opening cysteine and the closing phenylalanine or tryptophan. The order of the fields is CDR3 protein, V gene.

CDR3aa: ASSSRTGGYEQY
v_gene: TRBV5-1

CDR3aa: ASSPSLGSQY
v_gene: TRBV7-9

CDR3aa: ASSLGIAGGTDTQY
v_gene: TRBV11-3

CDR3aa: ASQTGTGVNSPLH
v_gene: TRBV14

CDR3aa: ASSYRDSRVGYGYT
v_gene: TRBV6-5

CDR3aa: ASRRRQGVGYEQY
v_gene: TRBV6-5

CDR3aa: SVDGQGADYGYT
v_gene: TRBV29-1

CDR3aa: ASSLGGTGPGNTIY
v_gene: TRBV5-1

CDR3aa: ASSLGGEMSEQY
v_gene: TRBV5-4

CDR3aa: ASSVAQFNQPQH
v_gene: TRBV9

CDR3aa: ASSQVFGADEETQY
v_gene: TRBV4-1

CDR3aa: ASSYLLTGGDSPLH
v_gene: TRBV6-5

CDR3aa: ASSSRVIQETQY
v_gene: TRBV11-3

CDR3aa: ASREKADADTQY
v_gene: TRBV6-4

CDR3aa: ASSPAGGNQETQY
v_gene: TRBV7-8

CDR3aa: ASSEQSYEQY
v_gene: TRBV2

CDR3aa: ASSKRQGGNEKLF
v_gene: TRBV7-6

CDR3aa: ASSSGQGRTYEQY
v_gene: TRBV5-4

CDR3aa: ASSQQDSGVPGELF
v_gene: TRBV4-1

CDR3aa: ASSSPYEQY
v_gene: TRBV27

CDR3aa: AWSVDRDRGYEQY
v_gene: TRBV30

CDR3aa: ASRDRRRSYGYT
v_gene: TRBV2

CDR3aa: ASSRRGQRVYNEQF
v_gene: TRBV4-2

CDR3aa: ASSPRQTPPYEQY
v_gene: TRBV5-4

CDR3aa: AISESRDRSSPLH
v_gene: TRBV10-3

CDR3aa: ASSSPQAGNTGELF
v_gene: TRBV7-2

CDR3aa: ASSPTAAGVQETQY
v_gene: TRBV4-2

CDR3aa: ASSRISGNTIY
v_gene: TRBV7-8

CDR3aa: ASSHQETQY
v_gene: TRBV7-2

CDR3aa: ASSSRQAGEQY
v_gene: TRBV7-2

CDR3aa: ASSSGHSYQETQY
v_gene: TRBV6-6

CDR3aa: ASSPRLSGGDTDTQY
v_gene: TRBV5-1

CDR3aa: AWTRTSSNYGYT
v_gene: TRBV30

CDR3aa: ASSFGTGTRNSPLH
v_gene: TRBV5-5

CDR3aa: ASRAGDTPLRTF
v_gene: TRBV6-1

CDR3aa: ASSYQVPSTEAF
v_gene: TRBV6-6

CDR3aa: ASSPQGQVTDTQY
v_gene: TRBV2

CDR3aa: ASGLGNGQGSSYEQY
v_gene: TRBV12-5

CDR3aa: ASSLGGRLEKLF
v_gene: TRBV27

CDR3aa: AIRTGGSYNEQF
v_gene: TRBV10-3

CDR3aa: ASSEGQGNEKLF
v_gene: TRBV9

CDR3aa: ASSLGQGANYGYT
v_gene: TRBV7-2

CDR3aa: AWSVQGGNEQY
v_gene: TRBV30

CDR3aa: ASSPMGQGEGYT
v_gene: TRBV7-2

CDR3aa: ASSLGTASNQPQH
v_gene: TRBV7-9

CDR3aa: ASSSGQPPGTEAF
v_gene: TRBV5-1

CDR3aa: ASSISTGFTETQY
v_gene: TRBV27

CDR3aa: ASSPRQAGELF
v_gene: TRBV11-3

CDR3aa: ASSSLGARGGTIYEQF
v_gene: TRBV5-1

CDR3aa: AWSVPGPTF
v_gene: TRBV30

CDR3aa: AISVERGPDTQY
v_gene: TRBV10-3